Listed here is a single T cell receptor (beta chain). No antigen is known for it. Base qualities are not at hand, and no much larger clone is one base apart. Everyone in the donor pool was aged roughly 18 to 40 years, and the pool included roughly 390 males and 170 females. Peripheral leukocyte polyA+ RNA was isolated from about 150 liters of pooled peripheral blood. A commercial mRNA preparation from normal human peripheral blood leukocytes pooled from more than 500 individuals was used as the starting material. The data were obtained in a study of massively parallel sequencing of T cell beta chains (dated by TCRdb to the late 2000s). In the study overall: Human TCR beta CDR3 diversity in peripheral blood was profiled using 5'-RACE, Illumina short-read sequencing and a dedicated short-read assembly strategy. The study at large found these results: Since the RNA was pooled from many donors, the results show population-average clonotype abundance and not the repertoire of any individual. The length of CDR3 beta varied from 21 to 81 nucleotides, with the peak at 45 nucleotides. The reported gene usage frequencies may have been skewed by preferential PCR amplification of some TRBV and TRBJ sequences. A unique TRBV gene could be assigned to only about 23,000 (approximately 67%) of the clonotypes. By subsampling, clonotype counts were shown to rise linearly with read number, indicating that sequencing depth was far from saturation. Within the 30,000 to 40,000 distinct clonotypes, single-copy clonotypes accounted for about two thirds of clonotypes but just roughly a fifth of assemblies. Most clonotypes (about 70% of the roughly 35,000) were supported by a single sequence read, which could in principle inflate apparent diversity.

Instrument on record: Illumina Genome Analyzer II. Two rounds of nested PCR with TRBC1/TRBC2-specific primers produced a RACE product of about 520 bp, and the RACE product was then gel-purified. First-strand cDNA was synthesized with a TRBC-specific primer plus a template-switching oligonucleotide, by which a 5' anchor for RACE was provided. Since the RACE amplicon was too long to sequence directly with short reads, the amplicon was concatemerized by ligation and then sheared by sonication. PAGE was used to isolate a size fraction of 100 to 300 bp, and that fraction then underwent shotgun sequencing on the Illumina platform. Sequencing on an Illumina GAII produced 18.8 million 36-nt reads and 21.7 million 50-nt single-end reads in separate runs. In the paper's pipeline: The pooled 40 million or so reads were assembled with iSSAKE using parameters -m 15, -o 2 and -r 0.7. Seeds for the de novo CDR3 beta assemblies came from reads aligning to the ends of Ensembl TRBV gene predictions that carried unmatched junctional bases. Clonotype abundance was estimated from the count of matching assembled contigs rather than from raw read depth. Among the assembled clonotypes, about 2,100 (about 6%) contained in-frame stop codons and were discarded, which left approximately 34,000 productive clonotypes. Sanger sequencing of cloned RACE products gave fewer than 350 unique TCR sequences, and more than 65% of them were also found in the Illumina assembly. Using fastp trimming at Q25 and MiXCR clonotype assembly, TCRdb reanalyzed the public sequencing data and kept in-frame beta chains. Rows are unified per CDR3 protein, each entry keeping the most common DNA and genes. The authors' filters were not applied to this entry. The sample includes 4,000 to 4,500 distinct CDR3 sequences, with roughly two fifths observed a single time. Less than 3% of the sample rests with the top ten.

This receptor was identified in a pool of human donors in good health; the sample was commercial RNA pooled from many donors. The sequenced material came from commercial RNA from peripheral blood pooled from many donors.

The DNA sequence is given as TGCAGTGCTAGCCCGGGACAACAAGAGACCCAGTACTTC. This yields the protein CSASPGQQETQYF. The chain joins TRBV20-1 to TRBJ2-5; TRBD1 might be the D gene, on 6 matching bases. V is pared back by 3 bases and J by 2 bases, with 10 bases lying between the germline termini. Per the germline V gene (reference sequence), DFQATT is the CDR1 and SNEGSKA is the CDR2. The CDR3 contains 13 residues, cysteine and phenylalanine counted. The read is trimmed to its CDR3 DNA, 39 bases read in frame from base 1.